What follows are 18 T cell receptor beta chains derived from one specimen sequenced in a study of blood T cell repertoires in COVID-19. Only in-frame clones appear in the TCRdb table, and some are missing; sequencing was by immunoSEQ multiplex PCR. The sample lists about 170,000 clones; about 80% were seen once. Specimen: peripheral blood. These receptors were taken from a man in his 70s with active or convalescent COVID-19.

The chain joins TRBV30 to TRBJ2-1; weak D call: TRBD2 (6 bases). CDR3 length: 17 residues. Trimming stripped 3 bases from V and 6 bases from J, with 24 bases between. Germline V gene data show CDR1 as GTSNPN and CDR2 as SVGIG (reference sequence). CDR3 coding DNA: TGTGCCTGGAGCCCATGGGGCGGCGGGATTAGACTCAATGAGCAGTTCTTC. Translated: CAWSPWGGGIRLNEQFF.

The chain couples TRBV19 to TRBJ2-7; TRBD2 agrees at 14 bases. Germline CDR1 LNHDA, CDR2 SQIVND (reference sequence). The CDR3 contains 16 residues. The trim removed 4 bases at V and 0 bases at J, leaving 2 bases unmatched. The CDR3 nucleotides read TGTGCCAGTAGTAGGGGACTAGCGGGGGCCTCCTACGAGCAGTACTTC. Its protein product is CASSRGLAGASYEQYF.

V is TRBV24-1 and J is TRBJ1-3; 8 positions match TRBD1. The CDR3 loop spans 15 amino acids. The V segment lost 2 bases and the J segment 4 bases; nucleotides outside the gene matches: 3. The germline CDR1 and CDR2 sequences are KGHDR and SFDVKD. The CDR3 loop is CATSDSRGPGNTIYF. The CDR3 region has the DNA TGTGCCACCAGTGATTCCAGGGGGCCAGGAAACACCATATATTTT.

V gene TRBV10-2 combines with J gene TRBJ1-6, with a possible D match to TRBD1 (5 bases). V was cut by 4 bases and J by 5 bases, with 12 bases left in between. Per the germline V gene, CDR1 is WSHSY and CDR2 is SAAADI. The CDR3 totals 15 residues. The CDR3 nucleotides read TGCGCCAGCAGTGGGGCAGGGTCTGATAATTCACCCCTCCACTTT. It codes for CASSGAGSDNSPLHF.

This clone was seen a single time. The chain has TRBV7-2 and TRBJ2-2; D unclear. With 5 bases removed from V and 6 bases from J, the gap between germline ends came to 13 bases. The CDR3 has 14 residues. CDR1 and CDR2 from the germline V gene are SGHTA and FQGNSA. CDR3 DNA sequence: TGTGCCAGCAGCCCTAAAGCATTCGCCGGGGAGCTGTTTTTT. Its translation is CASSPKAFAGELFF.

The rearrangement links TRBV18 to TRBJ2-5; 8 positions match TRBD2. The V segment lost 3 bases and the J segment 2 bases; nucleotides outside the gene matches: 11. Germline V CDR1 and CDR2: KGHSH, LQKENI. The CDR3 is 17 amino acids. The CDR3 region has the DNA TGTGCCAGCTCACCTGCCGAGGGCGGGGGGCCTCAAGAGACCCAGTACTTC. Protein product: CASSPAEGGGPQETQYF.

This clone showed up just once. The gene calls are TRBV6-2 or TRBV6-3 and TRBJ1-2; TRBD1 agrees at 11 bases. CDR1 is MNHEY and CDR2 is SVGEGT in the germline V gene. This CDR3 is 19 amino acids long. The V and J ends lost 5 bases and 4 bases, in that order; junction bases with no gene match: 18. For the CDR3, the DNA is TGTGCCAGCAGTCCGACATTGGGACAGGGGGATGCGGCGGGCTATGGCTACACCTTC. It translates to CASSPTLGQGDAAGYGYTF.

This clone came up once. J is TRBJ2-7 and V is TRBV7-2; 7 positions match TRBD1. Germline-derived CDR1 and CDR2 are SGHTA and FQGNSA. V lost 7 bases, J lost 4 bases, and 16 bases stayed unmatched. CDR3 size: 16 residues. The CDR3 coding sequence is TGTGCCAGCACCCCCCGGGCAGGGGGAAACTTGTACGAGCAGTACTTC. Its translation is CASTPRAGGNLYEQYF.

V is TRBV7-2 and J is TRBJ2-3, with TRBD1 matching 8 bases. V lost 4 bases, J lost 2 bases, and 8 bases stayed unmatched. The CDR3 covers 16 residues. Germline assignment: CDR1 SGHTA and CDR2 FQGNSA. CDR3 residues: CASSYPRDRLTDTQYF. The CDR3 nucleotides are TGTGCCAGCAGCTACCCCCGGGACAGGCTCACAGATACGCAGTATTTT.

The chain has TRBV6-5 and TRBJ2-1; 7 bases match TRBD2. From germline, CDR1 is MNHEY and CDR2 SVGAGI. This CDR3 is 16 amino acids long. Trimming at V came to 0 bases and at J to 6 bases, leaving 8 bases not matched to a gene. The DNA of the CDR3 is TGTGCCAGCAGTTACTCGGCTAGCGGACTATCCAATGAGCAGTTCTTC. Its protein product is CASSYSASGLSNEQFF.

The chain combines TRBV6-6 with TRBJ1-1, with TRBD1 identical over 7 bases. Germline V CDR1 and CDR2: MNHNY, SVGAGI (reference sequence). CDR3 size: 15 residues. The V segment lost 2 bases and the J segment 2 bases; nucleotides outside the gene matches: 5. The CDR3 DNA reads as TGTGCCAGCAGTTACCGACAGGGCACAAACACTGAAGCTTTCTTT. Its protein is CASSYRQGTNTEAFF.

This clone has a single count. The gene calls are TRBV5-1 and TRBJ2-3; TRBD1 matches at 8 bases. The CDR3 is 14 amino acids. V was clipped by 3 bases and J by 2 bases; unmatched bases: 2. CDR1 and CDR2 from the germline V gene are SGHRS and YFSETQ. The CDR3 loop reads CASSSQGDTDTQYF. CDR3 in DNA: TGCGCCAGCAGCTCACAGGGGGACACAGATACGCAGTATTTT. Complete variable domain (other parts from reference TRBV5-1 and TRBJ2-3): KAGVTQTPRYLIKTRGQQVTLSCSPISGHRSVSWYQQTPGQGLQFLFEYFSETQRNKGNFPGRFSGRQFSNSRSEMNVSTLELGDSALYLCASSSQGDTDTQYFGPGTRLTVL.

CDR3 residues: CASSYHSGGSTDTQYF. The CDR3 DNA is TGTGCCAGCAGTTACCACTCGGGAGGCTCCACAGATACGCAGTATTTT. This chain joins TRBV6-5 and TRBJ2-3, with 7 positions matching TRBD2. The CDR3 has 16 residues. The germline V gene has CDR1 MNHEY and CDR2 SVGAGI. The V and J ends lost 2 bases and 2 bases, in that order; junction bases with no gene match: 7.

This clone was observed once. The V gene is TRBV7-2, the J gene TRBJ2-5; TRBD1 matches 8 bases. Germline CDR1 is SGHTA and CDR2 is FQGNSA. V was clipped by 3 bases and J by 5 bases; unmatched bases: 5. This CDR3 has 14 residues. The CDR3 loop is CASSFTGTGETQYF. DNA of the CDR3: TGTGCCAGCAGCTTCACCGGGACAGGCGAGACCCAGTACTTC.

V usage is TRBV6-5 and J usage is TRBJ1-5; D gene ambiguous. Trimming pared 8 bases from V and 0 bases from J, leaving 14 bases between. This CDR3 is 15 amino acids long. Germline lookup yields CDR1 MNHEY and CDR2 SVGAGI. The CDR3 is CASGQQPLSNQPQHF. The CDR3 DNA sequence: TGTGCCAGCGGCCAACAGCCGCTTAGCAATCAGCCCCAGCATTTT.

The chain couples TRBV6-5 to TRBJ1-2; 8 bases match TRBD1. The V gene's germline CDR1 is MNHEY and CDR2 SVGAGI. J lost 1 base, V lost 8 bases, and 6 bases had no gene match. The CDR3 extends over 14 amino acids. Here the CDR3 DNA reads TGTGCCAGCTTCCCAGGGGGCATTAACTATGGCTACACCTTC. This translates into CASFPGGINYGYTF.

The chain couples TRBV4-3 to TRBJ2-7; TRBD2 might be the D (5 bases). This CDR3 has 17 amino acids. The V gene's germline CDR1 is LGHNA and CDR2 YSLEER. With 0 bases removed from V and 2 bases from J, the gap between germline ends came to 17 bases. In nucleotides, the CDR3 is TGCGCCAGCAGCCAAGAAGCCTCATACGGGATAACCTACGAGCAGTACTTC. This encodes CASSQEASYGITYEQYF.

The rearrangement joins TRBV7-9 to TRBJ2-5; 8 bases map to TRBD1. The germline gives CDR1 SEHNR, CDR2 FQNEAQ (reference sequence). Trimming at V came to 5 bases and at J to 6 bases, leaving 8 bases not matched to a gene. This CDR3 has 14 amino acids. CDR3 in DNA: TGTGCCAGCAGCCCCAGGACAGGGAGTAAGACCCAGTACTTC. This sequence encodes CASSPRTGSKTQYF.